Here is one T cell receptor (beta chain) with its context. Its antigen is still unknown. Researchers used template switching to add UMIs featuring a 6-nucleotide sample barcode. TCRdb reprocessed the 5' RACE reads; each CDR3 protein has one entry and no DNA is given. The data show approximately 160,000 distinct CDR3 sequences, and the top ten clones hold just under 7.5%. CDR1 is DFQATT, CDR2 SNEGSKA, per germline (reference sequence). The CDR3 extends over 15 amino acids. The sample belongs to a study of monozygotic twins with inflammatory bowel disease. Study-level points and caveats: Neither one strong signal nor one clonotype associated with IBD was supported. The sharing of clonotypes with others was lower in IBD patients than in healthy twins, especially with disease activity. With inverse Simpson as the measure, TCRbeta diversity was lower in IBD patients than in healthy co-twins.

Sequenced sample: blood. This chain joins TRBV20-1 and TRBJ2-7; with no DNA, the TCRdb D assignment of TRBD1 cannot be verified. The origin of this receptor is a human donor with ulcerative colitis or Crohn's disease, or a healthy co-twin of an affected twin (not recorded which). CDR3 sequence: CSASHRQVRSYEQYF.